This is a list of T cell receptor beta chains from one sample in a study of OX40 agonist ivuxolimab in advanced cancers. Sequencing used immunoSEQ multiplex PCR; TCRdb keeps in-frame clones, though not all of them. Among tens of thousands of clones listed, more than 70% were seen once. This specimen consisted of CD4+ or CD8+ T cells sorted from blood, obtained in a trial of the OX40 agonist ivuxolimab. These receptors originate from an adult with an advanced solid tumor such as melanoma, head and neck, liver or kidney cancer. The CDR3 runs from the conserved cysteine through the conserved F or W. D genes are given only for firm matches. Clone size is stated in some rows and not others, as once, few, many or a class when expanded.

V gene: TRBV5-6
D gene: TRBD1
clone size: .
J gene: TRBJ2-2
CDR3 length: 17
CDR3 protein: CASSSRGRRGLTGELFF
CDR3 DNA: TGTGCCAGCAGCTCCCGCGGTCGCAGGGGGCTAACCGGGGAGCTGTTTTTT

V gene: TRBV25-1
D gene: .
clone size: .
J gene: TRBJ2-7
CDR3 length: 16
CDR3 protein: CASSEYEGAQIYEQYF
CDR3 DNA: TGTGCCAGCAGTGAATATGAAGGGGCGCAAATCTACGAGCAGTACTTC

V gene: TRBV5-4
D gene: TRBD1
clone size: .
J gene: TRBJ1-3
CDR3 length: 14
CDR3 protein: CASSPNRGGNTIYF
CDR3 DNA: TGTGCCAGCAGCCCAAACAGGGGTGGAAACACCATATATTTT

V gene: TRBV28
D gene: TRBD2
clone size: .
J gene: TRBJ2-3
CDR3 length: 17
CDR3 protein: CASSSYSSGQNTDTQYF
CDR3 DNA: TGTGCCAGCAGTTCATATTCTAGCGGCCAAAACACAGATACGCAGTATTTT

V gene: TRBV6-1
D gene: .
clone size: .
J gene: TRBJ2-2
CDR3 length: 14
CDR3 protein: CASGNQIYTGELFF
CDR3 DNA: TGTGCCAGCGGGAACCAGATCTACACCGGGGAGCTGTTTTTT

V gene: TRBV29-1
D gene: .
clone size: .
J gene: TRBJ2-5
CDR3 length: 13
CDR3 protein: CSVRGARQETQYF
CDR3 DNA: TGCAGCGTCCGGGGCGCGAGGCAAGAGACCCAGTACTTC

V gene: TRBV25-1
D gene: .
clone size: .
J gene: TRBJ1-2
CDR3 length: 14
CDR3 protein: CASSRGQGIYGYTF
CDR3 DNA: TGTGCCAGCAGCAGAGGGCAGGGGATCTATGGCTACACCTTC

V gene: TRBV7-2
D gene: .
clone size: .
J gene: TRBJ2-7
CDR3 length: 17
CDR3 protein: CASSSHQPGSAGYEQYF
CDR3 DNA: TGTGCCAGCAGCTCACACCAACCAGGTTCGGCGGGCTACGAGCAGTACTTC

V gene: TRBV9
D gene: .
clone size: .
J gene: TRBJ1-4
CDR3 length: 14
CDR3 protein: CASSTGVGNEKLFF
CDR3 DNA: TGTGCCAGCAGCACGGGGGTGGGGAATGAAAAACTGTTTTTT

V gene: TRBV19
D gene: .
clone size: .
J gene: TRBJ1-1
CDR3 length: 13
CDR3 protein: CASSSQTNTEAFF
CDR3 DNA: TGTGCCAGTAGTTCTCAAACGAACACTGAAGCTTTCTTT

V gene: TRBV4-2
D gene: TRBD1
clone size: .
J gene: TRBJ1-2
CDR3 length: 13
CDR3 protein: CASSQPGQGSYTF
CDR3 DNA: TGTGCCAGCAGCCAACCCGGACAGGGAAGCTACACCTTC

V gene: TRBV7-2
D gene: TRBD1
clone size: .
J gene: TRBJ1-2
CDR3 length: 16
CDR3 protein: CASSQGGTGGKSGYTF
CDR3 DNA: TGTGCCAGCAGCCAAGGAGGGACAGGGGGCAAAAGTGGCTACACCTTC

V gene: TRBV10-3
D gene: TRBD2
clone size: .
J gene: TRBJ2-1
CDR3 length: 19
CDR3 protein: CAISQGMASGGLSYNEQFF
CDR3 DNA: TGTGCCATCAGTCAGGGGATGGCTAGCGGGGGGCTCTCCTACAATGAGCAGTTCTTC

V gene: TRBV5-6
D gene: TRBD2
clone size: .
J gene: TRBJ2-1
CDR3 length: 15
CDR3 protein: CASSFRGGAYNEQFF
CDR3 DNA: TGTGCCAGCAGCTTCCGGGGGGGCGCCTACAATGAGCAGTTCTTC

V gene: TRBV19
D gene: .
clone size: .
J gene: TRBJ1-5
CDR3 length: 15
CDR3 protein: CASSISGAPGQPQHF
CDR3 DNA: TGTGCCAGTAGTATCTCAGGGGCCCCGGGGCAGCCCCAGCATTTT

V gene: TRBV28
D gene: .
clone size: .
J gene: TRBJ2-1
CDR3 length: 11
CDR3 protein: CASSLGRDRFF
CDR3 DNA: TGTGCCAGCAGTTTGGGTCGGGATCGGTTCTTC

V gene: TRBV5-4
D gene: .
clone size: .
J gene: TRBJ2-3
CDR3 length: 11
CDR3 protein: CASSSTDTQYF
CDR3 DNA: TGTGCCAGCAGCTCCACAGATACGCAGTATTTT

V gene: TRBV27
D gene: TRBD1
clone size: .
J gene: TRBJ2-2
CDR3 length: 16
CDR3 protein: CASSLRRTGITGELFF
CDR3 DNA: TGTGCCAGCAGTTTGCGCCGGACAGGGATCACCGGGGAGCTGTTTTTT

V gene: TRBV11-2
D gene: TRBD1
clone size: .
J gene: TRBJ1-2
CDR3 length: 14
CDR3 protein: CASSRDRGHYGYTF
CDR3 DNA: TGTGCCAGCAGTCGGGACAGGGGGCACTATGGCTACACCTTC

V gene: TRBV29-1
D gene: .
clone size: once
J gene: TRBJ2-5
CDR3 length: 12
CDR3 protein: CSVGGGGETQYF
CDR3 DNA: TGCAGCGTTGGAGGAGGGGGCGAGACCCAGTACTTC

V gene: TRBV9
D gene: TRBD2
clone size: .
J gene: TRBJ2-7
CDR3 length: 14
CDR3 protein: CASSGTSGSDEQYF
CDR3 DNA: TGTGCCAGCAGCGGGACTAGCGGAAGCGACGAGCAGTACTTC

V gene: TRBV6-4
D gene: TRBD1
clone size: .
J gene: TRBJ2-1
CDR3 length: 17
CDR3 protein: CASSDTRPGQGFNEQFF
CDR3 DNA: TGTGCCAGCAGTGACACACGCCCGGGACAGGGGTTCAATGAGCAGTTCTTC

V gene: TRBV6-5
D gene: TRBD1
clone size: .
J gene: TRBJ2-1
CDR3 length: 15
CDR3 protein: CASSSTGGLYNEQFF
CDR3 DNA: TGTGCCAGCAGTTCTACAGGGGGATTATACAATGAGCAGTTCTTC

V gene: TRBV19
D gene: .
clone size: .
J gene: TRBJ1-2
CDR3 length: 15
CDR3 protein: CASSPGPQLYHGYTF
CDR3 DNA: TGTGCCAGTAGTCCCGGACCACAGTTATACCATGGCTACACCTTC

V gene: TRBV18
D gene: .
clone size: .
J gene: TRBJ1-3
CDR3 length: 16
CDR3 protein: CASSSEVVVSGNTIYF
CDR3 DNA: TGTGCCAGCTCGTCCGAAGTCGTTGTATCTGGAAACACCATATATTTT

V gene: TRBV7-2
D gene: TRBD2
clone size: .
J gene: TRBJ2-3
CDR3 length: 17
CDR3 protein: CASSPRGSGGAKDTQYF
CDR3 DNA: TGTGCCAGCAGCCCCCGGGGTAGCGGGGGGGCAAAAGATACGCAGTATTTT

V gene: TRBV6-1
D gene: .
clone size: .
J gene: TRBJ2-2
CDR3 length: 17
CDR3 protein: CASSEGRGRASHGELFF
CDR3 DNA: TGTGCCAGCAGTGAAGGTCGGGGTCGGGCCTCACACGGGGAGCTGTTTTTT

V gene: TRBV7-7
D gene: .
clone size: .
J gene: TRBJ2-7
CDR3 length: 12
CDR3 protein: CASSSQGREQYF
CDR3 DNA: TGTGCCAGCAGCTCACAGGGCCGCGAGCAGTACTTC

V gene: TRBV10-3
D gene: .
clone size: once
J gene: TRBJ1-3
CDR3 length: 14
CDR3 protein: CAISGRAGGNTIYF
CDR3 DNA: TGTGCCATCAGTGGCCGGGCGGGTGGAAACACCATATATTTT

V gene: TRBV7-9
D gene: .
clone size: once
J gene: TRBJ1-4
CDR3 length: 15
CDR3 protein: CASSLAAGEGEKLFF
CDR3 DNA: TGTGCCAGCAGCTTAGCTGCGGGGGAAGGCGAAAAACTGTTTTTT

V gene: TRBV11-2
D gene: .
clone size: .
J gene: TRBJ2-7
CDR3 length: 15
CDR3 protein: CASSIAPTGSYEQYF
CDR3 DNA: TGTGCCAGCAGCATAGCCCCGACAGGATCCTACGAGCAGTACTTC

V gene: TRBV7-2
D gene: .
clone size: .
J gene: TRBJ2-3
CDR3 length: 14
CDR3 protein: CASRLIGGTDTQYF
CDR3 DNA: TGTGCCAGCAGATTGATAGGGGGGACAGATACGCAGTATTTT

V gene: TRBV10-3
D gene: .
clone size: .
J gene: TRBJ1-1
CDR3 length: 15
CDR3 protein: CAISELGEANTEAFF
CDR3 DNA: TGTGCCATCAGTGAGCTTGGGGAGGCGAACACTGAAGCTTTCTTT

V gene: TRBV4-1
D gene: .
clone size: .
J gene: TRBJ1-1
CDR3 length: 16
CDR3 protein: CASSQQGQLSNTEAFF
CDR3 DNA: TGCGCCAGCAGCCAGCAAGGACAGCTTTCGAACACTGAAGCTTTCTTT

V gene: TRBV4-1
D gene: .
clone size: once
J gene: TRBJ1-3
CDR3 length: 14
CDR3 protein: CASSQGAERNTIYF
CDR3 DNA: TGCGCCAGCAGCCAAGGGGCAGAGAGAAACACCATATATTTT

V gene: TRBV13
D gene: TRBD2
clone size: .
J gene: TRBJ2-7
CDR3 length: 13
CDR3 protein: CASSIVGGTEQYF
CDR3 DNA: TGTGCCAGCAGCATCGTGGGAGGGACCGAGCAGTACTTC

V gene: TRBV28
D gene: .
clone size: .
J gene: TRBJ1-5
CDR3 length: 15
CDR3 protein: CASSPRGLGNQPQHF
CDR3 DNA: TGTGCCAGCAGTCCCCGCGGGTTAGGCAATCAGCCCCAGCATTTT

V gene: TRBV23-1
D gene: TRBD1
clone size: .
J gene: TRBJ1-1
CDR3 length: 14
CDR3 protein: CASSETDRGPEAFF
CDR3 DNA: TGCGCCAGCAGTGAGACGGACAGGGGGCCTGAAGCTTTCTTT

V gene: TRBV7-3
D gene: .
clone size: once
J gene: TRBJ2-5
CDR3 length: 15
CDR3 protein: CASSPLAGKQETQYF
CDR3 DNA: TGTGCCAGCAGCCCCCTAGCAGGGAAACAAGAGACCCAGTACTTC

V gene: TRBV7-8
D gene: .
clone size: .
J gene: TRBJ1-1
CDR3 length: 14
CDR3 protein: CASSLAPTGTEAFF
CDR3 DNA: TGTGCCAGCAGCTTAGCGCCCACAGGGACCGAAGCTTTCTTT

V gene: TRBV9
D gene: .
clone size: .
J gene: TRBJ2-2
CDR3 length: 14
CDR3 protein: CASSLLLGTGELFF
CDR3 DNA: TGTGCCAGCAGCCTCTTATTAGGGACCGGGGAGCTGTTTTTT

V gene: TRBV28
D gene: TRBD1
clone size: .
J gene: TRBJ2-1
CDR3 length: 14
CDR3 protein: CASTAGGSYNEQFF
CDR3 DNA: TGTGCCAGCACTGCAGGGGGCTCCTACAATGAGCAGTTCTTC

V gene: TRBV7-9
D gene: TRBD2
clone size: .
J gene: TRBJ2-1
CDR3 length: 15
CDR3 protein: CASSLGLAGPNEQFF
CDR3 DNA: TGTGCCAGCAGCTTAGGACTAGCGGGACCCAATGAGCAGTTCTTC

V gene: TRBV5-1
D gene: .
clone size: .
J gene: TRBJ1-1
CDR3 length: 16
CDR3 protein: CASSLMGSQLNTEAFF
CDR3 DNA: TGCGCCAGCAGCTTGATGGGGAGCCAACTGAACACTGAAGCTTTCTTT

V gene: TRBV5-5
D gene: TRBD1
clone size: .
J gene: TRBJ2-6
CDR3 length: 16
CDR3 protein: CASGQQGALGANVLTF
CDR3 DNA: TGTGCCAGCGGGCAGCAGGGGGCGCTCGGGGCCAACGTCCTGACTTTC

V gene: TRBV4-2
D gene: .
clone size: once
J gene: TRBJ2-2
CDR3 length: 20
CDR3 protein: CASSQVRGGQGDRGTGELFF
CDR3 DNA: TGTGCCAGCAGCCAAGTTAGGGGAGGCCAGGGGGATAGGGGCACCGGGGAGCTGTTTTTT

V gene: TRBV6-1
D gene: .
clone size: .
J gene: TRBJ2-3
CDR3 length: 14
CDR3 protein: CASSEAASPGTQYF
CDR3 DNA: TGTGCCAGCAGTGAAGCGGCCAGCCCGGGAACGCAGTATTTT

V gene: TRBV11-2
D gene: TRBD1
clone size: .
J gene: TRBJ2-6
CDR3 length: 17
CDR3 protein: CASSQRQGQGGANVLTF
CDR3 DNA: TGTGCCAGCAGCCAACGACAGGGTCAGGGCGGGGCCAACGTCCTGACTTTC

V gene: TRBV19
D gene: .
clone size: .
J gene: TRBJ1-2
CDR3 length: 13
CDR3 protein: CASRPLGSHGYTF
CDR3 DNA: TGTGCCAGTAGACCCCTGGGGTCCCATGGCTACACCTTC

V gene: TRBV5-3
D gene: TRBD1
clone size: .
J gene: TRBJ2-7
CDR3 length: 14
CDR3 protein: CARSPGQGAYEQYF
CDR3 DNA: TGTGCCAGAAGCCCCGGACAGGGGGCCTACGAGCAGTACTTC

V gene: TRBV18
D gene: .
clone size: .
J gene: TRBJ2-7
CDR3 length: 13
CDR3 protein: CASSPRQVYEQYF
CDR3 DNA: TGTGCCAGCTCACCAAGACAGGTATACGAGCAGTACTTC

V gene: TRBV12-5
D gene: .
clone size: .
J gene: TRBJ1-5
CDR3 length: 13
CDR3 protein: CASGKGGNQPQHF
CDR3 DNA: TGTGCTAGTGGAAAGGGCGGCAATCAGCCCCAGCATTTT

V gene: TRBV15
D gene: .
clone size: .
J gene: TRBJ2-1
CDR3 length: 15
CDR3 protein: CATSRDRNFYNEQFF
CDR3 DNA: TGTGCCACCAGCAGAGATCGGAACTTTTACAATGAGCAGTTCTTC

V gene: TRBV5-4
D gene: TRBD1
clone size: .
J gene: TRBJ2-5
CDR3 length: 16
CDR3 protein: CASSHSPGTGDETQYF
CDR3 DNA: TGTGCCAGCAGCCATTCTCCCGGGACAGGGGATGAGACCCAGTACTTC

V gene: TRBV19
D gene: TRBD1
clone size: .
J gene: TRBJ1-1
CDR3 length: 14
CDR3 protein: CASSTRQGGTEAFF
CDR3 DNA: TGTGCCAGTAGTACCCGACAGGGGGGGACTGAAGCTTTCTTT

V gene: TRBV5-1
D gene: .
clone size: .
J gene: TRBJ2-2
CDR3 length: 15
CDR3 protein: CASRPDSSNTGELFF
CDR3 DNA: TGCGCCAGCAGACCGGACAGTTCGAACACCGGGGAGCTGTTTTTT

V gene: TRBV10-3
D gene: .
clone size: once
J gene: TRBJ1-2
CDR3 length: 12
CDR3 protein: CATGPGDGGYTF
CDR3 DNA: TGTGCCACCGGACCCGGGGATGGGGGCTACACCTTC

V gene: TRBV19
D gene: TRBD1
clone size: once
J gene: TRBJ2-3
CDR3 length: 17
CDR3 protein: CASSPQLGQGARDTQYF
CDR3 DNA: TGTGCCAGTAGTCCGCAACTTGGACAGGGGGCGCGGGATACGCAGTATTTT

V gene: TRBV18
D gene: TRBD1
clone size: .
J gene: TRBJ1-1
CDR3 length: 13
CDR3 protein: CASQGQMNTEAFF
CDR3 DNA: TGTGCCAGCCAGGGACAGATGAACACTGAAGCTTTCTTT